Listed here are 4 T cell receptor beta chains from one sample, sequenced in a study of blood T cells in healthy people across ages. PCR was performed a second time for roughly 7 to 11 cycles using a sample-barcoded 5' primer and a J-beta primer mix. Each CDR3 protein is one row after TCRdb ran MiXCR on the 5' RACE reads. The sample records fewer than 700,000 distinct CDR3 sequences, around half being singletons. Material: blood. These receptor sequences come from a man older than 75 in good health.

The chain links TRBV6-6 to TRBJ2-7; TRBD1 is a possible D gene (6 bases). The J call could be wrong; TRBJ2-5 is a better fit for the DNA end. Germline values: CDR1 MNHNY, CDR2 SVGAGI (reference sequence). The CDR3 is made up of 16 amino acids. The DNA for the CDR3 is TGTGCCAGCACCCCCCCTGGGGCAGGGGTAGTTGAGACCCAGTACTTC. Translating gives CASTPPGAGVVETQYF.

The rearrangement links TRBV7-2 to TRBJ2-7, with 10 bases lining up with TRBD2. The CDR3 sequence is 14 residues long. CDR1 and CDR2 from the germline V gene are SGHTA and FQGNSA. The V and J ends lost 7 bases and 3 bases, in that order; junction bases with no gene match: 6. The CDR3 DNA reads as TGTGCCAGCACCCTGACTAGCGGGTACTACGAGCAGTACTTC. Translation gives CASTLTSGYYEQYF.

This clonotype was recorded a few times. The V and J genes are TRBV20-1 and TRBJ2-3; 7 nucleotides agree with TRBD2. Trimming removed 6 bases from V and 0 bases from J; junction bases left unmatched: 12. Germline CDR1 is DFQATT and CDR2 is SNEGSKA (reference sequence). The CDR3 contains 16 residues. The CDR3 reads CSAPSRLAASTDTQYF. The CDR3 DNA sequence: TGCAGTGCCCCCTCCCGGCTAGCGGCTAGCACAGATACGCAGTATTTT.

This clonotype was picked up a small number of times. The chain carries TRBV4-3 and TRBJ1-2; D is ambiguous. The CDR3 length is 13 residues. The V gene lost 0 bases and the J gene lost 5 bases, with 7 bases spanning the gap. Germline V CDR1 and CDR2: LGHNA, YSLEER. The CDR3 sequence: CASSQDRDYGYTF. In nucleotides, the CDR3 is TGCGCCAGCAGCCAAGACAGAGATTATGGCTACACCTTC.